The rows below give T cell receptor beta chains drawn from one sample of a study of CD8 T cells in ankylosing spondylitis. TCRdb reprocessed the 5' RACE reads with MiXCR, giving one entry per CDR3 protein. The sample carries about 27,000 distinct CDR3 sequences, 6.5% to 9.5% recorded once. The sample consisted of blood. The origin of the receptors is a male donor with ankylosing spondylitis or in good health (not recorded which). CDR3s include the opening cysteine and the closing phenylalanine or tryptophan. Each record gives: V gene, J gene, CDR3 protein.

>TRBV29-1|TRBJ2-2
CSVTNGQGGTGELFF
>TRBV7-2|TRBJ2-5
CASSLAEEGVLRDF
>TRBV6-2/TRBV6-3|TRBJ2-7
CASSFGGYEQYF
>TRBV20-1|TRBJ2-5
CSARVGLAKETQYF
>TRBV7-8|TRBJ1-1
CASSGSAVDTEAFF
>TRBV6-2/TRBV6-3|TRBJ2-3
CASSPRGASTDTQYF
>TRBV4-1|TRBJ1-4
CASSQVVGANEKLFF
>TRBV5-1|TRBJ1-1
CASSLSSSETEAFF
>TRBV7-2|TRBJ2-7
CASSLASGRAYEQYF
>TRBV29-1|TRBJ2-2
CSVEGQNSVTGELFF
>TRBV7-6|TRBJ2-2
CASSSGVGELFF
>TRBV20-1|TRBJ2-3
CSASRAGVDRDTQYF
>TRBV7-2|TRBJ2-3
CASSLRQGFTDTQYF
>TRBV29-1|TRBJ2-5
CSVAGTSGLYQETQYF
>TRBV10-3|TRBJ2-1
CAISESEGAYNEQFF
>TRBV13|TRBJ1-1
CASSSPGTEAFF